This T cell receptor (beta chain) appears in the sequencing data of a study of cytomegalovirus exposure and HLA in healthy donors. Study information: An early data release held some 85 million unique TCRs from HLA-typed donors. General study points: Reportedly, TCR beta sequences accurately predicted HLA-A and HLA-B alleles in most subjects. Sequencing probably produced one cluster of sequence variants that were highly shared. For most TCR sequences rarity was the rule, although some public TCRs occurred in many donors.

Worth noting for this clone: Its antigen is still unknown.

The study ran its PCR with 60 Vbeta and 13 Jbeta primers. The method was immunoSEQ multiplex PCR; TCRdb's version includes in-frame clones alone and lacks a portion of them. Counted here are about 160,000 clones, 81% occurring once; the ten biggest clones make up less than 15%. Germline V CDR1 and CDR2: MNHEY, SMNVEV (reference sequence). V was clipped by 5 bases and J by 8 bases; unmatched bases: 9. This CDR3 is built from 14 residues. Sequenced input: PBMCs. The sequence derives from a woman in her 50s in good health and CMV-seronegative. The chain recombines TRBV27 with TRBJ1-2; 9 bases are shared with TRBD1. The CDR3 nucleotides are TGTGCCAGCAGTACCCGACAGGGGGTAGGCGGCTACACCTTC. This codes for CASSTRQGVGGYTF.